Given below is one T cell receptor beta chain in context. This clone showed up just once. Its cognate antigen has yet to be identified. Per-nucleotide qualities are absent, and no much larger clonotype sits a single base away. These data originate in a study of blood T cell repertoires in COVID-19 (dated by TCRdb to 2018 to 2020). Context from the whole study: Samples from collaborators originated in the United States, Italy and Spain and spanned both the acute and convalescent phases of COVID-19. Sample metadata almost always included a de-identified subject ID, COVID-19 status, age in years and sex. The dataset comprised deeply sampled blood TCRbeta repertoires from subjects exposed to, actively infected with, or recovered from COVID-19. The samples were drawn from the first 160 participants of the ongoing ImmuneRACE study and from 1,254 subjects provided by 6 global collaborators. The repertoires were released in a freely available public database intended as a resource for research on the immune response to SARS-CoV-2. The material from the prospective study consisted of cDNA or gDNA derived from T cells, B-cell-depleted T cells, or PBMCs. HLA class I and class II types, where available, came from metadata supplied by the sample provider rather than from assay-based typing.

The immunoSEQ Assay, a bias-controlled multiplex PCR, was used to amplify TCRbeta CDR3 regions from genomic DNA. As for how the authors treated the data: The number of nucleated cells in each sample was estimated by amplification of reference gene primers within the assay. Sequence reads were collapsed and filtered to measure the absolute abundance of every unique TCRbeta CDR3 rearrangement. Productive Simpson clonality was computed per sample as the square root of Simpson's diversity index over productive rearrangements. This is the immuneACCESS table as TCRdb keeps it, with only in-frame sequences that have V and J called. A part of the clones is gone; compared with another copy, unresolved V genes explain less than half, and the rest is unexplained. V, J and clone size reflect that table, while D and trimming were determined from the DNA. In all, the sample holds 150,000 to 200,000 clones, and under 80% of those were seen once. The biggest ten clones account for around a sixth of the sample.

On the study overall, not on this receptor specifically: The amount of clinical and demographic metadata varied by source and participant and was provided uncurated.

Counted from cysteine to phenylalanine, this CDR3 has 13 amino acids. Of the read, only the CDR3 DNA is kept; its 39 bases are in frame from base 1. After removal of 5 bases from V and 8 bases from J, the junction retains 2 bases not matched to a gene. Sequences SGHVS (CDR1) and FQNEAQ (CDR2) are obtained from the germline V gene. In the prospective study, participants were about 18 to 90 years old, resided in approximately 25 geographic areas of the United States, and were enrolled through a virtual design. In the prospective study, cohorts were assigned on the basis of participant-reported clinical history obtained from a screening survey and a study questionnaire. In the prospective study, mobile phlebotomists collected whole blood, serum and a nasopharyngeal or oropharyngeal swab from each participant. Additional blood draws and questionnaires over an approximately two-month period could optionally be provided by prospective study participants. Prospective study blood samples were shipped either frozen or at room temperature before DNA extraction.

This receptor was identified in a woman in her fifties or sixties with acute COVID-19. Sequenced material: PBMCs or T cells enriched from blood (not recorded which). The V and J genes are TRBV7-8 and TRBJ1-6, and 8 bases in between align with TRBD1. In nucleotides, the sequence is TGTGCCAGCAGCGCGACAGGGGATTCACCCCTCCACTTT. This encodes CASSATGDSPLHF.